One sample yielded the 2 T cell receptor beta chains listed below, sequenced in a study of T-cell reconstitution after alpha-beta-depleted transplantation in children (dated by TCRdb to 2015 to 2016). The treatment or condition label on this specimen signifies: allogeneic hematopoietic cell transplantation with graft depleted of TCRalphabeta T cells and CD19 B cells. The library came from PCR. The listed sequencing device is Illumina HiSeq 2500. TCR library preparation used molecular barcoding, with unique molecular identifiers applied to normalize quantification of the TCRbeta repertoire. The raw public reads went through TCRdb reprocessing: fastp at Q25, MiXCR clone calling, in-frame beta chains kept. Rows with a matching CDR3 protein are joined into one entry that keeps the most common DNA and genes. In all, the sample holds about 580,000 distinct CDR3 sequences, and 25% to 30% of those were seen once. Together, the top ten hold just over 35% of the sample.

Sample: PBMCs, taken before TCRalphabeta/CD19-depleted stem cell transplant. All receptors derive from a boy under three years old with Wiskott-Aldrich syndrome, due to receive a stem cell transplant.

The chain combines TRBV5-1 with TRBJ2-1; D possibly matches TRBD1 or TRBD2 (5 bases each). The germline gives CDR1 SGHRS, CDR2 YFSETQ. Trimming removed 0 bases from V and 6 bases from J, with 19 bases in between. The CDR3 runs to 17 residues. DNA of the CDR3: TGCGCCAGCAGCTTGGCTCCCGGGACCGGCGGGCTCAATGAGCAGTTCTTC. Its protein product is CASSLAPGTGGLNEQFF.

V gene TRBV13 combines with J gene TRBJ2-4, with 7 bases matching TRBD2. CDR1 PRHDT and CDR2 FYEKMQ come from the germline V gene (reference sequence). The CDR3 contains 13 residues. The ends lost 8 bases at V and 7 bases at J; junction bases unmatched: 8. CDR3 in DNA: TGTGCCAGCGGCAGTTTCGGGAGGAACATTCAGTACTTC. It translates to CASGSFGRNIQYF.